The 18 T cell receptor beta chains below come from one sample, sequenced in a study of T-cell memory formation after mild COVID-19 (dated by TCRdb to about 2021). Library preparation was by 5' RACE. TCRdb lists the instrument as Illumina NovaSeq 6000. The raw public data were reprocessed by TCRdb itself: fastp quality trimming at Q25, MiXCR clonotype calling, in-frame beta chains only. Each entry is one CDR3 protein sequence, shown with its most common DNA and genes. For this sample the table gives roughly 130,000 distinct CDR3 sequences, of which around a sixth were detected only once. The ten biggest clones cover more than 11% of the sample. The specimen was PBMCs or a T cell subset sorted from them (not recorded which). Receptor source: an adult woman who had mild COVID-19 (a few samples of this study predate the infection). The sample titles of this study are shuffled in the database, so cell type and time point are left out; the donor was told from shared clones.

CDR3 coding DNA: TGTGCCAGCAGCTTAGAAGGGGCAGTAAACTATGGCTACACCTTC. Its protein is CASSLEGAVNYGYTF. The chain joins TRBV7-9 to TRBJ1-2; D is perhaps TRBD1 (5 bases). V was trimmed by 1 base and J by 2 bases, leaving 11 bases between them. In germline, CDR1 is SEHNR, CDR2 FQNEAQ (reference sequence). The CDR3 has 15 residues.

In its sample, this clonotype was seen a few times. The chain joins TRBV12-3 or TRBV12-4 to TRBJ2-1, with D possibly matching TRBD1 (6 bases). There are 15 residues in the CDR3. V lost 3 bases and J lost 2, with 11 bases in between. CDR3 nucleotides: TGTGCCAGCAGTTTTCTTGGGGGCCCCTACAATGAGCAGTTCTTC. Translating it yields CASSFLGGPYNEQFF.

This sequence joins TRBV12-3 or TRBV12-4 and TRBJ2-7; 10 positions agree with TRBD2. The CDR3 is 18 amino acids. The V gene end was trimmed by 6 bases and the J gene end by 0 bases; junction bases not matched to a gene: 14. This CDR3 is CASSRLPSGSGGSYEQYF. CDR3 DNA: TGTGCCAGCAGCCGATTGCCTAGCGGGAGCGGGGGCTCCTACGAGCAGTACTTC.

The chain has TRBV12-3 or TRBV12-4 and TRBJ2-7; 8 nucleotides agree with TRBD1. The CDR3 has 14 residues. V lost 4 bases, J lost 6 bases, and 8 bases stayed unmatched. CDR3 region: CASSSPQGAFEQYF. In DNA form, the CDR3 reads TGTGCCAGCAGTTCTCCCCAGGGGGCTTTCGAGCAGTACTTC.

This clonotype was seen many times. V is TRBV7-2 and J is TRBJ2-7; unclear D gene. Trimming left V 2 bases short and J 1 base short, with 9 bases between. In germline, CDR1 is SGHTA, CDR2 FQGNSA. The CDR3 length is 14 residues. The DNA of the CDR3 is TGTGCCAGCAGCTTAAGTGCCGGATCCTACGAGCAGTACTTC. Its protein is CASSLSAGSYEQYF.

The table lists this clonotype with a few counts. The chain recombines TRBV13 with TRBJ2-1, with TRBD1 matching 10 bases. CDR3 length equals 15 residues. Trimming took 5 bases from V and 3 from J; bases not matched to a gene: 4. Germline V gene lookup returns CDR1 PRHDT and CDR2 FYEKMQ (reference sequence). This CDR3 reads CASSPGQGVYNEQFF. CDR3 nucleotide sequence: TGTGCCAGCAGCCCAGGACAGGGGGTCTACAATGAGCAGTTCTTC. Filled out from reference TRBV13 and TRBJ2-1, the complete variable domain reads AAGVIQSPRHLIKEKRETATLKCYPIPRHDTVYWYQQGPGQDPQFLISFYEKMQSDKGSIPDRFSAQQFSDYHSELNMSSLELGDSALYFCASSPGQGVYNEQFFGPGTRLTVL.

This clonotype has just a few counts. The chain employs TRBV29-1 and TRBJ1-5; 9 nucleotides match TRBD1. There are 13 residues in the CDR3. V gave up 6 bases and J gave up 7 bases; unmatched junction bases: 7. Germline V gives CDR1 SQVTM, CDR2 ANQGSEA. In DNA, the CDR3 is TGCAGCGTCGGACAGGGGCAAAAGCAGCCCCAGCATTTT. Translation: CSVGQGQKQPQHF.

The V gene is TRBV4-1, the J gene TRBJ2-7; the match to TRBD1 covers 9 bases. The CDR3 consists of 14 residues. CDR1 is MGHRA, CDR2 YSYEKL, per germline. Trimming took 4 bases from V and 2 from J; bases not matched to a gene: 3. CDR3 residues: CASSPQGATYEQYF. The CDR3 DNA reads TGCGCCAGCAGCCCACAGGGGGCTACCTACGAGCAGTACTTC.

V gene TRBV3-1 combines with J gene TRBJ2-1; 10 nucleotides match TRBD2. Germline CDR1 is LGHDT and CDR2 is YNNKEL (reference sequence). The V segment lost 0 bases and the J segment 7 bases; nucleotides outside the gene matches: 12. The length of the CDR3 is 18 residues. This CDR3 reads CASSQEGSLAGVRNEQFF. For the CDR3, the DNA is TGTGCCAGCAGCCAAGAAGGGTCGCTAGCGGGGGTGAGGAATGAGCAGTTCTTC.

The rearrangement uses TRBV13 and TRBJ2-5, with 7 bases lining up with TRBD2. CDR1 is PRHDT and CDR2 is FYEKMQ in the germline V gene (reference sequence). Trimming removed 6 bases from V and 3 bases from J; junction bases left unmatched: 16. The CDR3 loop spans 17 amino acids. The CDR3 DNA reads as TGTGCCAGCAGATTAACGCCCGCGGGACTACCAGAAGAGACCCAGTACTTC. Encoded protein: CASRLTPAGLPEETQYF.

This clonotype has a handful of counts. This rearrangement joins TRBV12-3 or TRBV12-4 to TRBJ2-2, with TRBD2 as a possible D gene (5 bases). Between the trimmed V and J ends, which lost 6 bases and 7 bases, there was a span of 9 bases. The CDR3 totals 12 residues. The CDR3 region is CASRTEGGELFF. Here the CDR3 DNA reads TGTGCCAGCAGGACCGAGGGCGGGGAGCTGTTTTTT.

The chain is built from TRBV25-1 and TRBJ1-6; the D gene is possibly TRBD1 (5 bases). Trimming left V 6 bases short and J 8 bases short, with 14 bases between. The CDR3 sequence is 14 residues long. CDR1 and CDR2 from the germline V gene are MGHDK and SYGVNS. The CDR3 DNA sequence: TGTGCCAGCAGCTCGGCCGGGACTTATTCACCCCTCCACTTT. This codes for CASSSAGTYSPLHF.

There are a few counts of this clonotype. J is TRBJ2-1 and V is TRBV20-1; D is perhaps TRBD2 (6 bases). V lost 5 bases and J 1 base, leaving 18 bases between the germline ends. Germline CDR1 reads DFQATT; CDR2 reads SNEGSKA (reference sequence). This CDR3 has 16 amino acids. CDR3 protein: CSAPGVGGTSYNEQFF. CDR3 DNA sequence: TGCAGTGCTCCAGGAGTGGGCGGGACTTCCTACAATGAGCAGTTCTTC.

The rearrangement uses TRBV19 and TRBJ1-5, with D unclear. The CDR3 covers 16 residues. The V gene lost 3 bases and the J gene lost 1 base, with 13 bases spanning the gap. The V gene's germline CDR1 is LNHDA and CDR2 SQIVND (reference sequence). CDR3: CASSIGSAMSNQPQHF. The CDR3, as DNA: TGTGCCAGTAGTATCGGGAGCGCGATGAGCAATCAGCCCCAGCATTTT.

This clonotype was recorded a few times. The rearrangement joins TRBV4-1 to TRBJ2-3; 11 bases are a match to TRBD1. The J segment lost 5 bases and the V segment lost 3 bases, leaving 4 bases of the junction unmatched. Germline V gives CDR1 MGHRA, CDR2 YSYEKL. This CDR3 spans 15 amino acids. DNA of the CDR3: TGCGCCAGCAGCCACGTGGACAGGGGGCGAGATACGCAGTATTTT. Residues: CASSHVDRGRDTQYF.

This clonotype showed up just a few times. The rearrangement links TRBV29-1 to TRBJ2-7; D not resolved. Germline CDR1 and CDR2: SQVTM and ANQGSEA. This CDR3 has 11 amino acids. V was cut by 3 bases and J by 3 bases, with 6 bases left in between. The CDR3 spells CSVEGFYEQYF. CDR3 in DNA: TGCAGCGTTGAGGGGTTCTACGAGCAGTACTTC.

This clonotype showed up just a few times. Germline is not matched at one junction end, which may reflect a read error. The rearrangement joins TRBV4-2 to TRBJ2-3; TRBD2 matches at 7 bases. The CDR3 loop spans 15 amino acids. Germline V gene data show CDR1 as LGHNA and CDR2 as YNFKEQ. CDR3 DNA sequence: TGTGCCAGCAGCCAAGAACCATCCTTGGGGGAGGGCGTCCATTTT. This sequence encodes CASSQEPSLGEGVHF.

This rearrangement joins TRBV27 to TRBJ2-7; D is possibly TRBD1 or TRBD2 (5 bases each). Deletions cut 4 bases from V and 3 bases from J, with 10 bases between. Germline assignment: CDR1 MNHEY and CDR2 SMNVEV (reference sequence). This CDR3 contains 13 residues. The CDR3 spells CASSSGRYYEQYF. The CDR3 DNA reads as TGTGCCAGCAGTTCGGGACGGTACTACGAGCAGTACTTC.